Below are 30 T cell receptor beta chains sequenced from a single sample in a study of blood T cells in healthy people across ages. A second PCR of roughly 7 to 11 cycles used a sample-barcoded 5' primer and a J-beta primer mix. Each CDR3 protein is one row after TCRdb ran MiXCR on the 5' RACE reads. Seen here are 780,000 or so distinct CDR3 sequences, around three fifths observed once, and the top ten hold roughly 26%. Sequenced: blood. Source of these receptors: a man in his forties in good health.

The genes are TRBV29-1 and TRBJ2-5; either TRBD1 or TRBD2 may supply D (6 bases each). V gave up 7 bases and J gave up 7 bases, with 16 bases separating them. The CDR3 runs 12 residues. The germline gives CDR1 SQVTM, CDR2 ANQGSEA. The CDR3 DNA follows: TGCAGCGACGGGGGCCAGGGAGGGACCCAGTACTTC. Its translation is CSDGGQGGTQYF.

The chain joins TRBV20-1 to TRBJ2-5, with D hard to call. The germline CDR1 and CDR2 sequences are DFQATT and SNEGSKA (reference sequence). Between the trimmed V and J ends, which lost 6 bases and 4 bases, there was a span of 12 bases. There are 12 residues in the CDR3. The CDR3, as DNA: TGCAGTGCCCTATCACTGAGAGAGACCCAGTACTTC. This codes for CSALSLRETQYF.

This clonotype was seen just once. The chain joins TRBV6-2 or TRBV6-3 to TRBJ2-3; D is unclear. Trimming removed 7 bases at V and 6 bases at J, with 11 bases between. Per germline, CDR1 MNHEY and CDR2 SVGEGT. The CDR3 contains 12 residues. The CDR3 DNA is TGTGCCAGCACTAAATCGGAGGATACGCAGTATTTT. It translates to CASTKSEDTQYF.

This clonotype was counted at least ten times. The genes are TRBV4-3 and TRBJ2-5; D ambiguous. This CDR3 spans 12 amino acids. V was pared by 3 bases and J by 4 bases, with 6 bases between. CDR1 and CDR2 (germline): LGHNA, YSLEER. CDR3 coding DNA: TGCGCCAGCAGCCAGTCCCGAGAGACCCAGTACTTC. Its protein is CASSQSRETQYF.

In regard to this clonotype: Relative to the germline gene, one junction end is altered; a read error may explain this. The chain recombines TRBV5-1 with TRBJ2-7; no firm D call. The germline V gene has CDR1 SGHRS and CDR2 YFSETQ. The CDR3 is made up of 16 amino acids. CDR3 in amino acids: CASSSYSDTPSCEQYF. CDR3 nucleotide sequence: TGCGCCAGCAGCTCGTACAGCGATACGCCCTCCTGCGAGCAGTACTTC.

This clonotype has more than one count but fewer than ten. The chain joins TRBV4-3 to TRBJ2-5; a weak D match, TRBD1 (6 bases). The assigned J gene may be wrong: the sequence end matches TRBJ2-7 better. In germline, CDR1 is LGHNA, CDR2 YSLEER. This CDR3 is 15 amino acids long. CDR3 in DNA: TGCGCCAGCAGCCGCATGATGGACAGTGACTACGAGCAGTACTTC. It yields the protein CASSRMMDSDYEQYF.

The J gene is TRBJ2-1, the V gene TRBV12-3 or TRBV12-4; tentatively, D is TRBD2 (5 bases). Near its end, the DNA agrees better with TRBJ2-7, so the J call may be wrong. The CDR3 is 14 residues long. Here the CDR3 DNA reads TGTGCCAGCAGTTTTAAGGGAGCATACAATGAGCAGTACTTC. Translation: CASSFKGAYNEQYF.

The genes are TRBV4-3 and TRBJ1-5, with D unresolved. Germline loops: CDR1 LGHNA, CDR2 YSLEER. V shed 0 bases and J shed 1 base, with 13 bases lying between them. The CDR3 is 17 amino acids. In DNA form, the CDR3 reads TGCGCCAGCAGCCAAGATTATGGATCAGGAAGCAATCAGCCCCAGCATTTT. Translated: CASSQDYGSGSNQPQHF.

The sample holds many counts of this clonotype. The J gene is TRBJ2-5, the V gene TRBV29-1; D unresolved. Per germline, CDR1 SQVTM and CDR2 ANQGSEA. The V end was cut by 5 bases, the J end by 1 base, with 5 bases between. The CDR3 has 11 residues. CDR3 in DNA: TGCAGCGTTCGGCCCCAAGAGACCCAGTACTTC. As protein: CSVRPQETQYF.

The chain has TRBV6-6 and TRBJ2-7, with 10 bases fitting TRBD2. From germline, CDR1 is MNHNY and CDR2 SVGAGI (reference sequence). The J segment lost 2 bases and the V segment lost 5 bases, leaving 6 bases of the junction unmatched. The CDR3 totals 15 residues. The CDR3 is CASSTSGRATYEQYF. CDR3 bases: TGTGCCAGCAGTACCAGCGGGAGGGCGACCTACGAGCAGTACTTC.

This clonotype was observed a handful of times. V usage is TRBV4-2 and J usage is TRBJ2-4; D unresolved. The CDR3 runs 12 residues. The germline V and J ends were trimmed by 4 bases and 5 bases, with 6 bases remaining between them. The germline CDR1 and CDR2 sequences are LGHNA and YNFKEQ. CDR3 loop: CASSPTENIQYF. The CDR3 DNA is TGTGCCAGCAGCCCGACGGAAAACATTCAGTACTTC.

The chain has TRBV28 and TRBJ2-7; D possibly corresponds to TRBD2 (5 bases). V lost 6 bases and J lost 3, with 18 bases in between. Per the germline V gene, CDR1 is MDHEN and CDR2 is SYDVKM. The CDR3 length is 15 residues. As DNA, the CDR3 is TGTGCCAGCAGGCCCATGAAGGGAGCATACTACGAGCAGTACTTC. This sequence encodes CASRPMKGAYYEQYF.

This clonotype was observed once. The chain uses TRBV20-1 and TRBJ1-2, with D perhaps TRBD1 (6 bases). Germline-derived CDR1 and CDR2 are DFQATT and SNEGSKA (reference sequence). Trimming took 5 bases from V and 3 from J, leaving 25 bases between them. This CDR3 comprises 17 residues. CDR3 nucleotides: TGCAGTGCTTCCTTTTACAGCACCATTGGGGGCTACTATGGCTACACCTTC. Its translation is CSASFYSTIGGYYGYTF.

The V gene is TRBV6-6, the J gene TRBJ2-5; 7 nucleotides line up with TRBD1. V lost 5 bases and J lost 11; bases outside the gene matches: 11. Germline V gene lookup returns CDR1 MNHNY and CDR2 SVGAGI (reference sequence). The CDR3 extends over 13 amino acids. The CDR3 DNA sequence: TGTGCCAGCAGTCGGGGACAGCAGCTGGAGCAGTACTTC. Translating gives CASSRGQQLEQYF.

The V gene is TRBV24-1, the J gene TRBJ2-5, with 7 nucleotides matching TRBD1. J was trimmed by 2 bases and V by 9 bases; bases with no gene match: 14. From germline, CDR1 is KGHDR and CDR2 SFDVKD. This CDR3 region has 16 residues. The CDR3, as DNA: TGTGCCACCGCCTCCGGGACAGACAAACTACAAGAGACCCAGTACTTC. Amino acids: CATASGTDKLQETQYF.

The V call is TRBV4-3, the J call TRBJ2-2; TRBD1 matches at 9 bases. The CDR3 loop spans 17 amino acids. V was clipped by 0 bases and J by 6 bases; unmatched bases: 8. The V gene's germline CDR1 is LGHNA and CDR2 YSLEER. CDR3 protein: CASSQELGTGFSGELFF. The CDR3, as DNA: TGCGCCAGCAGCCAAGAATTGGGGACAGGGTTTTCCGGGGAGCTGTTTTTT.

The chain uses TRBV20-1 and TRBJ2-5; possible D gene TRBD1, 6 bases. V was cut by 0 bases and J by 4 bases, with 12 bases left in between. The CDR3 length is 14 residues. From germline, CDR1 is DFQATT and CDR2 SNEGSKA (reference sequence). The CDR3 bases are TGCAGTGCTAGAGATCAAGGGGGTGGAGAGACCCAGTACTTC. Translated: CSARDQGGGETQYF.

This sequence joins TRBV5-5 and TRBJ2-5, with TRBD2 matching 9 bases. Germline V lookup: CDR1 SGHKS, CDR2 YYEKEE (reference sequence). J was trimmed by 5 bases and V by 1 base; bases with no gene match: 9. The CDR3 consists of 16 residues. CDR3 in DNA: TGTGCCAGCAGCTTGTTCGGGGCGGGAGGGGGCGAGACCCAGTACTTC. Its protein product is CASSLFGAGGGETQYF.

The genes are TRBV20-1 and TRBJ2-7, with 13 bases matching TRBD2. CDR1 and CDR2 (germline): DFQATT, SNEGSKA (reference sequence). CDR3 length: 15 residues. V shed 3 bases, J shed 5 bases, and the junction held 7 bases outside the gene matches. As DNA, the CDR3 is TGCAGTGCTAGCGGGACTAGCGGGACATTAGACGAGCAGTACTTC. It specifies CSASGTSGTLDEQYF.

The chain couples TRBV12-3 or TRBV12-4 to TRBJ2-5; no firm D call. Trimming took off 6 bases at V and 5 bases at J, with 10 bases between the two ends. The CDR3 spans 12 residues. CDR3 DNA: TGTGCCAGCAGAAAACATCGGGAGACCCAGTACTTC. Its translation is CASRKHRETQYF.

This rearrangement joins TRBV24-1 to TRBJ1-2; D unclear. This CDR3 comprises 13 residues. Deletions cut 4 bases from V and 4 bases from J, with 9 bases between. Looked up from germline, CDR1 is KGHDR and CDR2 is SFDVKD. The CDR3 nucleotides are TGTGCCACCAGTGAGTACGGGTTCTATGGCTACACCTTC. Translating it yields CATSEYGFYGYTF.

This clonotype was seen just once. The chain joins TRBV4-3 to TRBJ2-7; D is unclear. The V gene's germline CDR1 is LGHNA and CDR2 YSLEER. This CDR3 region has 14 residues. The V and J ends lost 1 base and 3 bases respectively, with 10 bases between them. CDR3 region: CASSQARANYEQYF. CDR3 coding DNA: TGCGCCAGCAGCCAAGCAAGGGCGAACTACGAGCAGTACTTC.

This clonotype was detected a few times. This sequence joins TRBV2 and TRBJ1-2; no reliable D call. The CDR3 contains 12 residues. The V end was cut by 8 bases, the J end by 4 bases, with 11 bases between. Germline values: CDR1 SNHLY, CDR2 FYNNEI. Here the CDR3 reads CASGSGRYGYTF. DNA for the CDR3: TGTGCCAGCGGGTCGGGCCGCTATGGCTACACCTTC.

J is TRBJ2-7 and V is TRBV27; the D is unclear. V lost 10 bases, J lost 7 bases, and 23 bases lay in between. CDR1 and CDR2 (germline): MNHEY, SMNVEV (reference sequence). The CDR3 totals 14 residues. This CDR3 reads CATQRANPYNEQYF. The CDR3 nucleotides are TGTGCCACTCAACGAGCGAACCCTTACAATGAGCAGTACTTC.

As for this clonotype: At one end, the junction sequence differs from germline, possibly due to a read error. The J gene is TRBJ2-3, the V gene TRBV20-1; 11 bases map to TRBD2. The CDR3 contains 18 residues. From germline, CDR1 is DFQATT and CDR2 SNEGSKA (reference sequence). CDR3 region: CSARDRSSGGRSTDTQYF. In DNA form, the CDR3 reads TGCAGTGCCAGAGATCGATCTAGCGGGGGGAGGAGCACAGATACGCAGTATTTT.

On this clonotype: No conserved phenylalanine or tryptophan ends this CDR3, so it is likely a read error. The DNA of the CDR3 is TGTGCCAGCAGCTCAGGGACTAGCGGGAGCACAGATACGCAGTATGTT. Encoded protein: CASSSGTSGSTDTQYV. The rearrangement uses TRBV7-2 and TRBJ2-3, with 12 positions matching TRBD2. J lost 0 bases, V lost 4 bases, and 2 bases had no gene match. CDR3 length: 16 amino acids. Germline values: CDR1 SGHTA, CDR2 FQGNSA.

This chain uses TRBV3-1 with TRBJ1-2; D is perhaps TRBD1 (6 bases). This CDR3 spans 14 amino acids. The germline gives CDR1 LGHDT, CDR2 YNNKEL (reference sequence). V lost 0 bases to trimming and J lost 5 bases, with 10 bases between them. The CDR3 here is CASSQEGARYGYTF. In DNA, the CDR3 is TGTGCCAGCAGCCAAGAGGGGGCCAGATATGGCTACACCTTC.

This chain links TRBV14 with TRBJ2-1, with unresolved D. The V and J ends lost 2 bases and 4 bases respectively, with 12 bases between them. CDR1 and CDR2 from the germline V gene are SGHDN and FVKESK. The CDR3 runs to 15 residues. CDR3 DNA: TGTGCCAGCAGCCAATTAAGGGCAGTTTACAATGAGCAGTTCTTC. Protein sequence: CASSQLRAVYNEQFF.

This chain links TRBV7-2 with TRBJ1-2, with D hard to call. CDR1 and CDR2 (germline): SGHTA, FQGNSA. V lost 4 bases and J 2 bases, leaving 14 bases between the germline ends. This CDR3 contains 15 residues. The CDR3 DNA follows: TGTGCCAGCAGCTCGCCATCGGGAGGAAACTATGGCTACACCTTC. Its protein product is CASSSPSGGNYGYTF. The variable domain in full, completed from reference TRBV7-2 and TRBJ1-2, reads GAGVSQSPSNKVTEKGKDVELRCDPISGHTALYWYRQSLGQGLEFLIYFQGNSAPDKSGLPSDRFSAERTGGSVSTLTIQRTQQEDSAVYLCASSSPSGGNYGYTFGSGTRLTVV.

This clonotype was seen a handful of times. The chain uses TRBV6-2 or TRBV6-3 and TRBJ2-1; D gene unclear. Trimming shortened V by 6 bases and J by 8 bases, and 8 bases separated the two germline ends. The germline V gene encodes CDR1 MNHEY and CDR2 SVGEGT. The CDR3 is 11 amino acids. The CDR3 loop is CASSLIHEQFF. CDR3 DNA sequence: TGTGCCAGCAGCCTCATCCATGAGCAGTTCTTC.